One sample yielded the 27 T cell receptor beta chains listed below, sequenced in a study of CD8+CD57+ T cells in acquired aplastic anemia. Selection for sequencing was limited to patients who had shown CD8+CD57+ cell expansion by flow cytometry. CDR3 and TCR beta VDJ profiling relied on genomic DNA as the template. TCRdb fed the reads into MiXCR, producing one record per CDR3 protein. The sample has roughly 220,000 distinct CDR3 sequences, 50% to 70% seen once. The sample was sorted CD4+, CD8+, or CD8+CD57+ T cells (not recorded which) from PBMCs. The receptors were gathered from a human donor with aplastic anemia.

Concerning this clonotype itself: The CDR3 end shows no conserved phenylalanine or tryptophan, and so a read error is likely. The chain has TRBV5-1 and TRBJ2-1, with 7 bases matching TRBD2. The CDR3 runs 13 residues. With V trimmed by 0 bases and J by 10 bases, 4 bases remained unmatched. Germline V gene lookup returns CDR1 SGHRS and CDR2 YFSETQ. Here the CDR3 reads CASSLGAGREQFL. The CDR3 DNA reads TGCGCCAGCAGCTTGGGAGCGGGAAGGGAGCAGTTCCTC.

J is TRBJ2-3 and V is TRBV19; D gene uncertain. The V end was cut by 4 bases, the J end by 3 bases, with 8 bases between. The CDR3 is 13 residues long. Germline CDR1 LNHDA, CDR2 SQIVND (reference sequence). CDR3 loop: CASSNLGTDTQYF. For the CDR3, the DNA is TGTGCCAGTAGTAATTTGGGTACAGATACGCAGTATTTT.

This chain joins TRBV20-1 and TRBJ2-2; D gene ambiguous. Trimming removed 7 bases at V and 2 bases at J, with 8 bases between. This CDR3 has 12 amino acids. Germline CDR1 reads DFQATT; CDR2 reads SNEGSKA (reference sequence). The CDR3 spells CSVQANTGELFF. DNA of the CDR3: TGCAGTGTTCAGGCTAACACCGGGGAGCTGTTTTTT.

The chain employs TRBV7-9 and TRBJ2-2; D unclear. The CDR3 totals 13 residues. Germline V gene sequence: CDR1 SEHNR, CDR2 FQNEAQ (reference sequence). V lost 0 bases and J 4 bases, leaving 3 bases between the germline ends. In DNA form, the CDR3 reads TGTGCCAGCAGCTTAGCGCCCACCGGGGAGCTGTTTTTT. It encodes CASSLAPTGELFF.

This clonotype was seen more than once but under ten times. The rearrangement links TRBV10-3 to TRBJ2-7, with TRBD1 matching 7 bases. The CDR3 has 14 amino acids. The germline V gene encodes CDR1 ENHRY and CDR2 SYGVKD. Unmatched junction bases numbered 9, after V lost 6 bases and J lost 4 bases. The CDR3 sequence: CAISTRDSGYEQYF. CDR3 nucleotide sequence: TGTGCCATCAGCACCCGGGACAGTGGGTACGAGCAGTACTTC.

Regarding this clonotype: A junction end diverges from the germline sequence, so it may reflect a read error. The V gene is TRBV4-2, the J gene TRBJ2-3, with TRBD2 identical over 14 bases. The germline V gene encodes CDR1 LGHNA and CDR2 YNFKEQ. The CDR3 totals 18 residues. The CDR3 here is CSSSQEPRGLAGGDTQYF. The CDR3 DNA reads TGTTCCAGCAGCCAAGAGCCTAGAGGACTAGCGGGGGGAGATACGCAGTATTTT.

The rearrangement uses TRBV6-5 and TRBJ2-7; 9 bases are a match to TRBD1. The CDR3 has 17 residues. J was trimmed by 2 bases and V by 2 bases; bases with no gene match: 10. The germline CDR1 and CDR2 sequences are MNHEY and SVGAGI. In DNA form, the CDR3 reads TGTGCCAGCAGTTACGATACCCTGGGACAGGGACCCTACGAGCAGTACTTC. This encodes CASSYDTLGQGPYEQYF.

The rearrangement joins TRBV7-6 to TRBJ1-4, with 10 positions matching TRBD1. Germline-derived CDR1 and CDR2 are SGHVS and FNYEAQ. The length of the CDR3 is 16 residues. V was clipped by 4 bases and J by 4 bases; unmatched bases: 6. The CDR3 coding sequence is TGTGCCAGCAGCTCCGACAGGGGGCGGATTAATGAAAAACTGTTTTTT. Translating gives CASSSDRGRINEKLFF.

This chain links TRBV20-1 with TRBJ2-7; D is uncertain. V lost 4 bases, J lost 0 bases, and 10 bases lay in between. This CDR3 has 13 amino acids. Germline-derived CDR1 and CDR2 are DFQATT and SNEGSKA (reference sequence). Here the CDR3 reads CSANLPTSYEQYF. The DNA for the CDR3 is TGCAGTGCTAATTTGCCTACCTCCTACGAGCAGTACTTC.

V usage is TRBV5-1 and J usage is TRBJ2-7; either TRBD1 or TRBD2 may fit D (5 bases each). The DNA matches TRBJ2-5 better at its end, which makes the J call doubtful. Germline assignment: CDR1 SGHRS and CDR2 YFSETQ. This CDR3 region has 15 residues. The CDR3 reads CASSLGTSRQETQYF. The CDR3 DNA reads as TGCGCCAGCAGCTTAGGGACCAGTAGGCAAGAGACCCAGTACTTC.

The chain has TRBV9 and TRBJ2-1, with D maybe TRBD1 (6 bases). The CDR3 spans 14 residues. Germline-derived CDR1 and CDR2 are SGDLS and YYNGEE. Trimming shortened V by 4 bases and J by 5 bases, and 13 bases separated the two germline ends. CDR3: CASSLPGHNNEQFF. CDR3 coding DNA: TGTGCCAGCAGCCTTCCGGGACACAACAATGAGCAGTTCTTC.

This clonotype was observed many times. The gene calls are TRBV10-3 and TRBJ2-7; weak D call: TRBD2 (6 bases). Per germline, CDR1 ENHRY and CDR2 SYGVKD. The V and J ends lost 8 bases and 6 bases respectively, with 11 bases between them. The CDR3 covers 11 residues. CDR3 sequence reads: CAISWGVEQYF. The CDR3 nucleotides read TGTGCCATCTCATGGGGGGTCGAGCAGTACTTC.

This clonotype has only a few counts. V usage is TRBV5-1 and J usage is TRBJ1-1, with 9 nucleotides matching TRBD1. CDR3 size: 14 residues. J lost 3 bases, V lost 3 bases, and 3 bases had no gene match. CDR1 is SGHRS and CDR2 is YFSETQ in the germline V gene. The DNA for the CDR3 is TGCGCCAGCAGCTCGGGGACAGGGTACACTGAAGCTTTCTTT. Translating it yields CASSSGTGYTEAFF.

The rearrangement joins TRBV2 to TRBJ1-2, with 10 bases that match TRBD1. The CDR3 is 13 amino acids. The germline gives CDR1 SNHLY, CDR2 FYNNEI. Trimming removed 9 bases from V and 5 bases from J; junction bases left unmatched: 6. CDR3 residues: CARRQGASYGYTF. The CDR3 DNA reads as TGTGCCAGACGACAGGGGGCTTCGTATGGCTACACCTTC. The whole variable domain, remainder taken from reference TRBV2 and TRBJ1-2, is EPEVTQTPSHQVTQMGQEVILRCVPISNHLYFYWYRQILGQKVEFLVSFYNNEISEKSEIFDDQFSVERPDGSNFTLKIRSTKLEDSAMYFCARRQGASYGYTFGSGTRLTVV.

The chain recombines TRBV19 with TRBJ2-6; D unclear. The germline V and J ends were trimmed by 0 bases and 1 base, with 10 bases remaining between them. The CDR3 length is 17 residues. Germline assignment: CDR1 LNHDA and CDR2 SQIVND (reference sequence). This chain's CDR3 is CASSIDGEVSGANVLTF. As DNA, the CDR3 is TGTGCCAGTAGTATAGATGGCGAAGTGTCTGGGGCCAACGTCCTGACTTTC.

The chain employs TRBV20-1 and TRBJ2-5; unclear D gene. Deletions cut 3 bases from V and 4 bases from J, with 6 bases between. The CDR3 consists of 11 residues. CDR1 is DFQATT, CDR2 SNEGSKA, per germline (reference sequence). CDR3 sequence: CSASERETQYF. The CDR3 DNA reads TGCAGTGCTAGCGAACGAGAGACCCAGTACTTC.

The V call is TRBV20-1, the J call TRBJ2-7; 8 positions agree with TRBD1. CDR1 and CDR2 (germline): DFQATT, SNEGSKA (reference sequence). With V trimmed by 6 bases and J by 3 bases, 4 bases remained unmatched. This CDR3 has 12 residues. CDR3 nucleotide sequence: TGCAGTGCGCAAGGACAGGGCTACGAGCAGTACTTC. Protein sequence: CSAQGQGYEQYF.

This chain connects TRBV7-2 to TRBJ1-5; D might be TRBD1 (5 bases). CDR3 size: 13 residues. Germline CDR1 reads SGHTA; CDR2 reads FQGNSA. Trimming took 5 bases from V and 10 from J, leaving 15 bases between them. CDR3: CASSRGYPGPQHF. CDR3 coding DNA: TGTGCCAGCAGCAGGGGCTATCCGGGTCCCCAGCATTTT.

The chain is built from TRBV9 and TRBJ2-1, with D possibly TRBD1 on 6 matching bases. This CDR3 contains 16 residues. The germline gives CDR1 SGDLS, CDR2 YYNGEE. V was cut by 3 bases and J by 5 bases, with 18 bases left in between. CDR3 sequence (DNA): TGTGCCAGCAGCGGCCCGCAGGGGAGCGTAAACAATGAGCAGTTCTTC. This gives the protein CASSGPQGSVNNEQFF.

The rearrangement links TRBV9 to TRBJ1-6; possibly TRBD1 for D (5 bases). V lost 4 bases, J lost 13 bases, and 12 bases lay in between. Per the germline V gene, CDR1 is SGDLS and CDR2 is YYNGEE. This CDR3 has 12 amino acids. The CDR3 protein is CASSLAGGPLHF. The CDR3 bases are TGTGCCAGCAGCCTCGCTGGGGGGCCCCTCCACTTT.

The table lists this clonotype with a few counts. The rearrangement uses TRBV7-2 and TRBJ2-7; 9 bases align to TRBD2. The ends lost 3 bases at V and 7 bases at J; junction bases unmatched: 4. The CDR3 has 13 residues. Germline lookup yields CDR1 SGHTA and CDR2 FQGNSA. CDR3 protein: CASSFGLAFEQYF. The CDR3 nucleotides read TGTGCCAGCAGCTTTGGACTAGCGTTTGAGCAGTACTTC. Complete variable domain (other parts from reference TRBV7-2 and TRBJ2-7): GAGVSQSPSNKVTEKGKDVELRCDPISGHTALYWYRQSLGQGLEFLIYFQGNSAPDKSGLPSDRFSAERTGGSVSTLTIQRTQQEDSAVYLCASSFGLAFEQYFGPGTRLTVT.

Comment on this clonotype: The CDR3 ends on some other residue instead of the conserved phenylalanine or tryptophan, so this is likely a read error. The chain couples TRBV5-1 to TRBJ2-1, with D possibly matching TRBD1 (6 bases). CDR3 length: 15 amino acids. Per germline, CDR1 SGHRS and CDR2 YFSETQ. V was trimmed by 3 bases and J by 8 bases, leaving 18 bases between them. The CDR3 is CASSSPTGTHHEQFC. The CDR3 DNA follows: TGCGCCAGCAGCTCCCCGACAGGAACACACCATGAGCAGTTCTGC.

This clonotype appeared a single time. The gene calls are TRBV20-1 and TRBJ1-1, with 10 bases matching TRBD1. This CDR3 is 14 amino acids long. The germline gives CDR1 DFQATT, CDR2 SNEGSKA (reference sequence). Trimming took 6 bases from V and 4 from J; bases not matched to a gene: 8. As DNA, the CDR3 is TGCAGTGCGCCCCGACAGGGGGCGAGCACTGAAGCTTTCTTT. This translates into CSAPRQGASTEAFF.

The count of this clonotype is one. The chain joins TRBV15 to TRBJ1-1; no firm D call. CDR1 and CDR2 (germline): LNHNV, YYDKDF (reference sequence). This CDR3 is 13 amino acids long. The V end lost 3 bases, the J end lost 14 bases, and 19 bases lay between the germline ends. In DNA, the CDR3 is TGTGCCACCAGCAGTGAACGGGCCTCCAAAGGGTTCTTT. Encoded protein: CATSSERASKGFF.

This rearrangement joins TRBV7-6 to TRBJ2-1, with D perhaps matching TRBD2 (5 bases). Looked up from germline, CDR1 is SGHVS and CDR2 is FNYEAQ. This CDR3 comprises 15 residues. The V gene lost 0 bases and the J gene lost 3 bases, with 9 bases spanning the gap. CDR3 residues: CASSLAGANYNEQFF. The CDR3 coding sequence is TGTGCCAGCAGCTTAGCGGGAGCCAACTACAATGAGCAGTTCTTC.

The rearrangement joins TRBV25-1 to TRBJ2-5; 8 bases are a match to TRBD1. Germline CDR1 MGHDK, CDR2 SYGVNS. The ends lost 4 bases at V and 5 bases at J; junction bases unmatched: 6. The CDR3 runs 14 residues. The CDR3 loop is CASSVTRDRETQYF. The CDR3 DNA is TGTGCCAGCAGTGTTACCCGGGACAGGGAGACCCAGTACTTC.

This clonotype has a count of ten or more. V and J are TRBV2 and TRBJ1-2; D may be TRBD1 (6 bases). The CDR3 totals 13 residues. Germline V gene lookup returns CDR1 SNHLY and CDR2 FYNNEI. Trimming shortened V by 6 bases and J by 6 bases, and 14 bases separated the two germline ends. CDR3: CASSPLRGNGYTF. The CDR3 bases are TGTGCCAGCAGCCCTCTTAGGGGGAATGGCTACACCTTC.